The next 13 T cell receptor beta chains were all read from a single sample in a study of T-cell reconstitution after alpha-beta-depleted transplantation in children. It was with unique molecular identifiers that the TCRbeta library was prepared. TCRdb analysed the PCR reads with MiXCR anew, one entry per CDR3 protein. The sample has around 92,000 distinct CDR3 sequences, more than 9% seen once. This specimen was PBMCs from the stem cell graft donor, taken from the stem cell graft. Receptor source: a human donor who donated a stem cell graft to a child with inherited bone marrow failure.

This clonotype occurred many times. This chain connects TRBV24-1 to TRBJ1-2, with 9 bases fitting TRBD1. The CDR3 is made up of 14 amino acids. J lost 3 bases, V lost 2 bases, and 0 bases had no gene match. Germline values: CDR1 KGHDR, CDR2 SFDVKD. In nucleotides, the CDR3 is TGTGCCACCAGTGATTGGACAGGGGACTATGGCTACACCTTC. The encoded protein is CATSDWTGDYGYTF.

This clonotype has just a few counts. The V gene is TRBV6-2 or TRBV6-3, the J gene TRBJ2-7; D perhaps matches TRBD1 (6 bases). The CDR3 has 12 amino acids. The V end was cut by 8 bases, the J end by 3 bases, with 11 bases between. Germline V gene data show CDR1 as MNHEY and CDR2 as SVGEGT. CDR3 amino acids: CASGQGNYEQYF. The CDR3 DNA follows: TGTGCCAGCGGGCAGGGGAACTACGAGCAGTACTTC.

This clonotype was counted many times. The chain uses TRBV5-1 and TRBJ2-7, with D tentatively TRBD1 (7 bases). Germline V gene sequence: CDR1 SGHRS, CDR2 YFSETQ. With 0 bases removed from V and 6 bases from J, the gap between germline ends came to 10 bases. The CDR3 covers 13 residues. The CDR3 region has the DNA TGCGCCAGCAGCTTGGGACAGGGAGGCGAGCAGTACTTC. This codes for CASSLGQGGEQYF.

This clonotype was counted at least ten times. V usage is TRBV20-1 and J usage is TRBJ1-5; tentative D call: TRBD1 (5 bases). The CDR3 is made up of 15 amino acids. The germline CDR1 and CDR2 sequences are DFQATT and SNEGSKA (reference sequence). Deletions cut 1 base from V and 6 bases from J, with 16 bases between. The CDR3 DNA reads TGCAGTGCTAGAGTCTGGGACGGGCCGGGTCAGCCCCAGCATTTT. Translation: CSARVWDGPGQPQHF.

The rearrangement joins TRBV28 to TRBJ2-1; D tentatively fits TRBD1 or TRBD2 (5 bases each). The CDR3 is 16 residues long. CDR1 MDHEN and CDR2 SYDVKM come from the germline V gene. V lost 6 bases and J lost 5, with 20 bases in between. The CDR3 here is CASSRVRGGPDNEQFF. CDR3 DNA: TGTGCCAGCAGCCGCGTACGGGGCGGCCCGGACAATGAGCAGTTCTTC.

The sample holds a few counts of this clonotype. The CDR3 DNA is TGTGCCAGCAGCTCAAAAATAAACACTGAAGCTTTCTTT. Its protein is CASSSKINTEAFF. The chain has TRBV6-1 and TRBJ1-1; D gene uncertain. V lost 6 bases, J lost 2 bases, and 10 bases lay in between. Germline CDR1 reads MNHNS; CDR2 reads SASEGT. This CDR3 region has 13 residues.

This clonotype was recorded many times. The chain employs TRBV28 and TRBJ2-7; 7 bases match TRBD2. This CDR3 contains 12 residues. The V and J ends lost 11 bases and 1 base, in that order; junction bases with no gene match: 5. The germline CDR1 and CDR2 sequences are MDHEN and SYDVKM. Written as DNA, the CDR3 is TGTGCCTCTCGGGGAGGGTCCTACGAGCAGTACTTC. Its translation is CASRGGSYEQYF.

Ten or more counts support this clonotype. The gene calls are TRBV4-3 and TRBJ1-4; 11 nucleotides align to TRBD1. The CDR3 loop spans 16 amino acids. Germline CDR1 is LGHNA and CDR2 is YSLEER. V trimming: 0 bases; J trimming: 5 bases; junction bases outside the gene matches: 2. CDR3 residues: CASSQERDRGNEKLFF. In DNA form, the CDR3 reads TGCGCCAGCAGCCAAGAACGGGACAGGGGGAATGAAAAACTGTTTTTT.

This chain connects TRBV4-3 to TRBJ1-6, with D tentatively TRBD1 (5 bases). V lost 3 bases, J lost 7 bases, and 28 bases lay in between. Germline V CDR1 and CDR2: LGHNA, YSLEER. The CDR3 consists of 20 residues. For the CDR3, the DNA is TGCGCCAGCAGCCAGTGGTGGGGGGGACGGCACCGATCAGGAAATTCACCCCTCCACTTT. Encoded protein: CASSQWWGGRHRSGNSPLHF.

This clonotype was observed at least ten times. The J gene is TRBJ2-7, the V gene TRBV7-2; 8 bases are shared with TRBD1. The length of the CDR3 is 15 residues. Germline-derived CDR1 and CDR2 are SGHTA and FQGNSA. V shed 1 base, J shed 7 bases, and the junction held 9 bases outside the gene matches. The CDR3 nucleotides are TGTGCCAGCAGCTTAGTCGGCACAGGGGGTGGGGAGCAGTACTTC. Its protein is CASSLVGTGGGEQYF.

Ten or more counts support this clonotype. This rearrangement joins TRBV7-8 to TRBJ2-7, with D maybe TRBD1 (5 bases). V was shortened by 2 bases and J by 3 bases, with 17 bases between the two germline ends. This CDR3 contains 16 residues. CDR1 and CDR2 from the germline V gene are SGHVS and FQNEAQ. The chain's CDR3 is CASSLYTVRGHYEQYF. The CDR3 DNA reads as TGTGCCAGCAGCTTATACACGGTTAGGGGCCACTACGAGCAGTACTTC.

This clonotype was seen ten or more times. The rearrangement joins TRBV20-1 to TRBJ2-1; D gene ambiguous. The CDR3 has 12 amino acids. V lost 1 base and J lost 8, with 9 bases in between. Germline values: CDR1 DFQATT, CDR2 SNEGSKA (reference sequence). The CDR3, as DNA: TGCAGTGCTAGAGCTGTAGTCGATGAGCAGTTCTTC. Translation gives CSARAVVDEQFF.

In this sample, this clonotype turned up many times. This chain links TRBV30 with TRBJ2-7; 10 bases are a match to TRBD1. This CDR3 has 14 residues. V lost 3 bases and J lost 5; bases outside the gene matches: 7. Germline CDR1 GTSNPN, CDR2 SVGIG (reference sequence). CDR3 amino acids: CAWRDRDRGHEQYF. DNA of the CDR3: TGTGCCTGGAGGGATCGGGACAGGGGCCACGAGCAGTACTTC.